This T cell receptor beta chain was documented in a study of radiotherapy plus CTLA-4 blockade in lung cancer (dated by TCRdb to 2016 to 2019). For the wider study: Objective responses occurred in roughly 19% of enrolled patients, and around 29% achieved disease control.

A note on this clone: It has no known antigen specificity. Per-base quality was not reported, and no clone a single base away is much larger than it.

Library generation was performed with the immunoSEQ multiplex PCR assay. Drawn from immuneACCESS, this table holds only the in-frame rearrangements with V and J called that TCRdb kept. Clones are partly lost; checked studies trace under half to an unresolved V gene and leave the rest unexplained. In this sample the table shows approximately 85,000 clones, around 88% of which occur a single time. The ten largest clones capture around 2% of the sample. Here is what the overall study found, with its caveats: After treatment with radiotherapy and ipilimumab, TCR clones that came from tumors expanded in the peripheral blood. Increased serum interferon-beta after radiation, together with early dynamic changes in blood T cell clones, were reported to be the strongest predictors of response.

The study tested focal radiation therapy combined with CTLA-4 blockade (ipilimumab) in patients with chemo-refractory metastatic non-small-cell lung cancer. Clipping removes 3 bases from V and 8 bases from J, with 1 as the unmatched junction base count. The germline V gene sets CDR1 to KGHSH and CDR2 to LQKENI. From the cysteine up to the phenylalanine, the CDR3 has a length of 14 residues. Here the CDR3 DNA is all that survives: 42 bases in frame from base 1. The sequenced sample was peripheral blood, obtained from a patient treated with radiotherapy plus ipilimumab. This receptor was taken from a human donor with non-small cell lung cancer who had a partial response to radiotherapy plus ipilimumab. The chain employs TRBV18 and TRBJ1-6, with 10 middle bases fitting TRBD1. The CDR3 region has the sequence CASSPTGGDSPLHF. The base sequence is TGTGCCAGCTCACCGACAGGGGGCGATTCACCCCTCCACTTT.